This TCR beta chain was identified in a study of cytomegalovirus exposure and HLA in healthy donors (dated by TCRdb to the late 2010s). Notes on the research overall: In an earlier analysis of 587 of the donors, 276 Gb of sequence data and some 100 million unique TCR beta sequences from roughly 190 million T cells were reported. About 300 gigabases of sequencing data and roughly 81 million unique TCR sequences made up an early release that covered around 640 HLA-typed donors. Among the 398 genotyped donors, about 83% belonged to the genetic ancestry cluster associated with self-reported Caucasian donors. The study aimed to test whether cataloging public T cell receptors could reveal signatures of past pathogen exposure. The study profiled the T cell repertoires of about 640 subjects by immunosequencing and related them to cytomegalovirus serostatus. In addition to the first cohort of hundreds of subjects, a separate validation cohort of 120 different subjects was used. To predict cytomegalovirus infection status, the study combined high-throughput TCR immunosequencing, statistical association of individual TCRs with disease status, and machine learning. A later analysis re-examined previously published TCR beta repertoires from around 670 donors and added high-resolution HLA genotyping to investigate patterns of TCR occurrence. The later analysis used no new phenotypic data to find candidate immune exposures, relying instead on TCR beta sequences and their occurrence across donors. In an earlier analysis of roughly 580 of the donors, high-throughput TCR beta sequencing was used to judge whether each TCR beta V gene segment behaved as functional or pseudogenic. Donor age, sex, ethnicity and CMV serostatus were collected together with the repertoire data. In a later genetic analysis, genome-wide SNP genotypes for about three fifths of the roughly 670 donors were used, and that subset was treated as a discovery cohort. Every discovery cohort repertoire had been produced on one sequencing platform. Both class I and class II loci were covered by HLA typing, at four-digit resolution. The number of donors typed differed by locus, with roughly 629-640 for A, B, C, DRB1 and DQB1, roughly 520 for DQA1, about 610 for DPA1, and approximately 470 for DPB1. A few DR-DQ haplotypes were handled as single units for association and clustering because linkage in the cohort was strong. Across roughly 420 genotyped donors of the cohort, an average of roughly 230,000 unique TCR beta nucleotide sequences per donor were sequenced, and 15% to 20% of those sequences were non-productive. Overall study outcomes, separate from this receptor: The sequencing pipeline was judged likely to have produced a cluster of highly shared sequence variants as a technical artifact. Broadly in line with IMGT annotations, most TCR beta V segments showed up in productive rearrangements about 87% or about 30% of the time in an earlier analysis of 587 of the donors. The classifier was reported to diagnose cytomegalovirus status with high specificity and sensitivity in both the original cohort and the validation cohort. Three of the identified cytomegalovirus-associated TCR beta chains were confirmed in vitro to be specific for cytomegalovirus antigens. In a later analysis, the rate of TCR association differed among HLA loci, with DRB1 alleles having the most associated TCRs and HLA-C alleles having the fewest. Several of the top co-occurrence clusters appeared to be linked to parvovirus B19, influenza, CMV and Epstein-Barr virus, according to a later analysis. Compared with the roughly 710-donor mean, donors in an Asian-associated ancestry cluster had fewer N-insertions in productive TCRs, according to a later genetic analysis. Linkage disequilibrium might explain the correlated functional status among segregating V segments, but an unknown experimental factor could not be excluded. The cohort was sequenced for TCR beta chains only, and without alpha or paired-chain data the features that could be detected were limited. A later genetic analysis associated a missense DCLRE1C variant with V-gene and J-gene trimming of TCR beta chains, and an independent cohort replicated the association. According to the authors, the approach could potentially be generalized to other disease states and immunological phenotypes. CMV serostatus was the only immune exposure information available for the cohort. In the study, 150 to 200 TCR beta chains were listed as associated with cytomegalovirus. Assigning TCR associations to individual alleles was difficult when HLA alleles, especially DR and DQ, strongly co-occurred. According to a later analysis, most CMV-associated TCR beta chains appeared to be HLA-restricted, and the HLA associations seemed to be driven largely by CMV exposure. A later analysis found that HLA-associated TCR beta chains were more clonally expanded and had lower generation probabilities than equally common non-associated chains. Because counts were too low, about 15 rarely observed V segments, including chromosome 9 orphons, were left out of the earlier analysis of 500 to 650 of the donors. Some IMGT-functional V segments, including TRBV6-2 and TRBV6-3, could not be distinguished by the 87-base-pair reads and were therefore excluded. Presence/absence analyses assumed roughly uniform sequencing depth across donors, an assumption that may not hold. A later analysis associated 15,000 to 20,000 TCR beta sequences with specific HLA alleles at a false discovery rate of 0.05. Because HLA typing was missing for some donors at each locus, association tests included only the typed subset. A further reported finding was that TCR beta sequences accurately predicted the HLA-A and HLA-B alleles for most subjects in the first cohort. Across donors, most TCR sequences were observed very rarely, whereas some public TCRs were present in many individuals.

Receptor amplification or capture employed the immunoSEQ multiplex PCR assay. For the multiplex PCR, a mixture combining 60 forward primers for TCR Vbeta segments and 13 reverse primers for TCR Jbeta segments was used. Amplification of the CDR3 region of rearranged TCR beta genes was performed with a multiplex PCR assay on genomic DNA. The amplified TCR beta libraries were sequenced on the Illumina HiSeq System as 87-base-pair reads. On the authors' methods: Across the roughly 640 repertoires, a later analysis counted about 81 million unique TCR beta chains, approximately 10 million of which were shared by at least two donors. A nearest-neighbor algorithm error-corrected the raw reads and collapsed the reads into unique sequences, merging closely related sequences to remove PCR and sequencing errors. To assign V, D and J gene segments, CDR3 sequences were aligned to IMGT reference sequences. For a sequence to be retained, at least a six-nucleotide match to both a V gene segment and a J gene segment was required. Rearrangements were classified as productive when the CDR3 lacked stop codons and remained in frame with V and J, and all other rearrangements were classified as non-productive. CDR3 was defined by IMGT convention, running from the second conserved V-encoded cysteine to the conserved J-encoded phenylalanine. Sequences without an unambiguous match to a single V gene segment were excluded from the earlier analysis of almost 600 of the donors. In an earlier analysis of several hundred of the donors, V segments were called functional above 56.7% productive rearrangements and were called segregating when the between-donor standard deviation exceeded 5%. A statistical classification framework was built to diagnose cytomegalovirus status from the catalog of TCR beta chain sequences. V and J gene assignment, in a later analysis, came from comparing TCR nucleotide sequences with IMGT/GENE-DB human TR gene sequences. The TCRdist pipeline was used in a later analysis to assign CDR3 sequences and most-parsimonious VDJ recombination scenarios. In a later analysis, each TCR beta chain was defined by its CDR3 amino acid sequence together with its V-gene family, and reads lacking a unique V-gene family were excluded. As a way to deal with suspected cross-contamination and a sequencing artifact, a later analysis dropped 450 to 700 nucleotide sequences that were highly shared and had low generation probability. A later analysis calculated a clonal expansion index for each public chain from normalized within-repertoire ranks of inferred template counts. In a later analysis, generation probabilities were computed using a VDJ recombination model fitted to out-of-frame rearrangements, and the results were checked against IGoR. A later analysis scored TCR-TCR, TCR-HLA and TCR-CMV co-occurrence with hypergeometric tests, applying a repertoire-size bias correction to TCR pairs. In a later analysis, false discovery rates were estimated by permuting HLA or CMV assignments 20 times. In a later analysis, co-occurring TCRs were grouped with DBSCAN, and TCRdist sequence similarity was added when clustering was performed within HLA-allele-positive subsets. Co-occurrence clustering excluded repertoires with fewer than 30,000 or more than 120,000 public chains, plus five with anomalous nucleotide sharing. Drawn from immuneACCESS, this table holds only the in-frame rearrangements with V and J called that TCRdb kept. Clones are partly lost; checked studies trace under half to an unresolved V gene and leave the rest unexplained. V, J and clone size reflect that table, while D and trimming were determined from the DNA. The sample has roughly 150,000 clones on record, 75% to 80% of them singletons. The top ten clonotypes cover 2% to 2.5% of the sample.

The CDR3 spans 15 residues, from the cysteine through the phenylalanine. Solely the CDR3 DNA is kept, with 45 bases framed from the first base. Relative to germline, V is missing 4 bases and J is missing 2 bases, with 5 bases of the junction outside any gene match. The CDR1 and CDR2 encoded by the germline V gene (reference sequence) are PRHDT and FYEKMQ. The cohort was made up of approximately 700 healthy bone marrow donors. At the time of sampling, every cohort member was nominally healthy, though immune exposures that went unrecorded were likely present. The donor was CMV seronegative and belonged to the group of roughly 330 seronegative cohort members. Every donor gave a peripheral blood sample, and the peripheral blood mononuclear cells from that sample were used for TCR beta sequencing. The Qiagen DNeasy Blood Extraction Kit was used to extract genomic DNA from the blood cell samples. Of note for this clone: Its antigen has not been determined. Per-base quality was not reported, and no clone a single base away is much larger than it.

The sequence joins TRBV13 to TRBJ2-1; 7 bases in between match TRBD2. The sequenced sample consisted of PBMCs. The clonotype was recovered from a young man in good health and CMV-seronegative. The sequenced DNA is TGTGCCAGCAGCTATAGCGGGTATACCTACAATGAGCAGTTCTTC. Its translation is CASSYSGYTYNEQFF.